The 12 T cell receptor beta chains below were found in one sample sequenced in a study of control samples from healthy donors and cancer patients. Repertoires were generated with immunoSEQ multiplex PCR, while TCRdb's copy carries only in-frame clones and drops some. This table holds around 190,000 clones. The specimen sequenced was blood. The receptors were sampled from a woman in her thirties in good health.

V usage is TRBV7-2 and J usage is TRBJ1-2; D unresolved. The CDR3 runs 12 residues. V lost 3 bases, J lost 5 bases, and 7 bases lay in between. The germline CDR1 and CDR2 sequences are SGHTA and FQGNSA. The CDR3 nucleotides are TGTGCCAGCAGCTTTTCGTTTTATGGCTACACCTTC. It codes for CASSFSFYGYTF.

This chain connects TRBV2 to TRBJ1-5; tentatively, D is TRBD1 (6 bases). The CDR3 sequence is 14 residues long. The germline V and J ends were trimmed by 6 bases and 2 bases, with 11 bases remaining between them. Germline-derived CDR1 and CDR2 are SNHLY and FYNNEI. The CDR3 loop is CASRRQAGNQPQHF. As DNA, the CDR3 is TGTGCCAGCAGGAGACAGGCCGGCAATCAGCCCCAGCATTTT.

The chain uses TRBV7-2 and TRBJ1-1; a weak D match, TRBD1 (5 bases). Trimming took off 3 bases at V and 6 bases at J, with 11 bases between the two ends. CDR3 size: 13 residues. Germline V gene data show CDR1 as SGHTA and CDR2 as FQGNSA. The CDR3 DNA is TGTGCCAGCAGCTTGTTGGGGGTGTCTGAAGCTTTCTTT. It translates to CASSLLGVSEAFF.

The chain has TRBV28 and TRBJ2-2; TRBD1 agrees at 7 bases. This CDR3 is built from 14 residues. Germline lookup yields CDR1 MDHEN and CDR2 SYDVKM. V was clipped by 4 bases and J by 7 bases; unmatched bases: 6. CDR3 sequence: CASSSGQEYGELFF. Here the CDR3 DNA reads TGTGCCAGCAGTTCCGGACAGGAATACGGGGAGCTGTTTTTT.

The chain couples TRBV2 to TRBJ1-1, with D unresolved. Germline-derived CDR1 and CDR2 are SNHLY and FYNNEI. Trimming took off 6 bases at V and 0 bases at J, with 8 bases between the two ends. CDR3 length: 13 amino acids. CDR3 nucleotides: TGTGCCAGCAGGAATGAGGTGAACACTGAAGCTTTCTTT. Its translation: CASRNEVNTEAFF.

The chain is built from TRBV7-2 and TRBJ2-7; 10 nucleotides line up with TRBD2. Germline CDR1 reads SGHTA; CDR2 reads FQGNSA. The CDR3 extends over 15 amino acids. J gave up 4 bases and V 5 bases, and 8 bases lay outside the gene matches. Here the CDR3 reads CASSLGLALGYEQYF. The DNA for the CDR3 is TGTGCCAGCAGCCTGGGACTAGCGTTGGGTTACGAGCAGTACTTC.

This chain links TRBV19 with TRBJ1-2; D call uncertain. CDR3 size: 13 residues. Trimming shortened V by 7 bases and J by 1 base, and 10 bases separated the two germline ends. The germline CDR1 and CDR2 sequences are LNHDA and SQIVND (reference sequence). The CDR3 bases are TGTGCCAGTACCCAGAGTTTTAACTATGGCTACACCTTC. This gives the protein CASTQSFNYGYTF.

This chain links TRBV6-5 with TRBJ2-7; TRBD1 or TRBD2 may be the D gene (5 bases each). There are 14 residues in the CDR3. V was cut by 7 bases and J by 4 bases, with 17 bases left in between. Looked up from germline, CDR1 is MNHEY and CDR2 is SVGAGI. The CDR3 spells CASTPTGTLYEQYF. The CDR3 DNA is TGTGCCAGCACCCCAACCGGGACGTTGTACGAGCAGTACTTC.

The V gene is TRBV25-1, the J gene TRBJ1-1; weak D call: TRBD1 (5 bases). Germline assignment: CDR1 MGHDK and CDR2 SYGVNS. Between the trimmed V and J ends, which lost 7 bases and 4 bases, there was a span of 19 bases. The CDR3 spans 15 residues. The CDR3 here is CASKIWTRGGTEAFF. The DNA for the CDR3 is TGTGCCAGCAAAATATGGACAAGGGGAGGCACTGAAGCTTTCTTT.

In the case of this clone: A read error may account for a junction end that differs from germline. V is TRBV7-9 and J is TRBJ2-5; D could derive from TRBD1 or TRBD2 (5 bases each). The length of the CDR3 is 14 residues. CDR1 and CDR2 from the germline V gene are SEHNR and FQNEAQ (reference sequence). The CDR3 loop is CASSLPGTAEAQYF. For the CDR3, the DNA is TGTGCCAGCAGCTTGCCCGGGACCGCAGAGGCCCAGTACTTC. Supplemented by reference TRBV7-9 and TRBJ2-5, the full variable domain reads DTGVSQNPRHKITKRGQNVTFRCDPISEHNRLYWYRQTLGQGPEFLTYFQNEAQLEKSRLLSDRFSAERPKGSFSTLEIQRTEQGDSAMYLCASSLPGTAEAQYFGPGTRLLVL.

This chain links TRBV7-2 with TRBJ2-1; the D gene is possibly TRBD1 (5 bases). The V end was cut by 5 bases, the J end by 1 base, with 12 bases between. The CDR3 loop spans 15 amino acids. Germline lookup yields CDR1 SGHTA and CDR2 FQGNSA. As DNA, the CDR3 is TGTGCCAGCAGCCCCGGGCCAGGGTCCTACAATGAGCAGTTCTTC. Its translation is CASSPGPGSYNEQFF.

The V gene is TRBV21-1, the J gene TRBJ2-2; the table's D gene call, TRBD2, was not cross checked with the DNA. TRBV21-1 is labeled a pseudogene. This CDR3 has 15 residues. CDR3 sequence: CASSKRGENTGELFF. The CDR3 DNA reads TGTGCCAGCAGCAAAAGAGGAGAGAACACCGGGGAGCTGTTTTTT.